This TCR beta chain was sequenced in a study of blood T cell repertoires in COVID-19. Across the whole study: Nucleic acid was either cDNA or gDNA, and it came from T cells, B-cell-depleted T cells, or PBMCs.

The data were produced by immunoSEQ multiplex PCR, yet TCRdb's version contains in-frame clones alone and is incomplete. The sample lists tens of thousands of clones, 80% to 90% seen once, with around 1.4% in the top ten. Per the germline V gene, CDR1 is SGHRS and CDR2 is YFSETQ. The CDR3 is 18 residues long. J was trimmed by 1 base and V by 4 bases; bases with no gene match: 16. The sequenced sample was peripheral blood. V gene TRBV5-1 combines with J gene TRBJ1-2; 7 bases match TRBD1. The origin of this receptor is an older woman with acute or convalescent COVID-19. The CDR3 spells CASSAGTAQGVINYGYTF. In DNA form, the CDR3 reads TGCGCCAGCAGCGCAGGGACAGCGCAGGGGGTCATTAACTATGGCTACACCTTC.